The 2 T cell receptor beta chains listed next were all sequenced from one sample in a study of PD-1 blockade in mismatch repair-deficient tumors. Produced via immunoSEQ multiplex PCR; TCRdb's table is partial and in-frame only. The sample records around 100,000 clones, more than 60% being singletons. Source: peripheral blood, taken around 60 weeks after starting pembrolizumab. Receptor source: an adult with mismatch repair-deficient cancer.

The rearrangement links TRBV7-2 to TRBJ2-1, with TRBD2 identical over 8 bases. V trimming: 7 bases; J trimming: 4 bases; junction bases outside the gene matches: 3. The CDR3 extends over 13 amino acids. Germline-derived CDR1 and CDR2 are SGHTA and FQGNSA. The CDR3 nucleotides read TGTGCCAGCAAACCTAGCGGGTACAATGAGCAGTTCTTC. Amino acids: CASKPSGYNEQFF.

This rearrangement joins TRBV10-3 to TRBJ2-7; TRBD2 aligns across 13 bases. The germline gives CDR1 ENHRY, CDR2 SYGVKD. The CDR3 is 14 amino acids. Trimming removed 2 bases from V and 5 bases from J; junction bases left unmatched: 0. CDR3 residues: CAISEGLAGDEQYF. Here the CDR3 DNA reads TGTGCCATCAGTGAGGGACTAGCGGGAGACGAGCAGTACTTC.